The 11 T cell receptor beta chains below all came from one sample that was sequenced in a study of T cells after yellow fever vaccination. TCRdb reanalysed the 5' RACE reads using MiXCR and keeps one entry per CDR3 protein. This sample has some 500,000 distinct CDR3 sequences; roughly 12% occur once, and the top ten carry over 12%. Specimen: PBMCs, collected on the day of the yellow fever booster vaccination. These TCRs come from a man between 25 and 39 years old who received the YFV17D yellow fever vaccine.

The chain joins TRBV6-5 to TRBJ1-3, with 7 bases matching TRBD1. V shed 2 bases and J 4 bases; nucleotides not matched to a gene: 5. Per germline, CDR1 MNHEY and CDR2 SVGAGI. The CDR3 covers 15 residues. CDR3 sequence: CASSYPAGGGNTIYF. CDR3 sequence (DNA): TGTGCCAGCAGTTACCCAGCAGGGGGAGGAAACACCATATATTTT.

The chain recombines TRBV5-6 with TRBJ2-7; D unclear. In germline, CDR1 is SGHDT, CDR2 YYEEEE. V lost 0 bases, J lost 3 bases, and 13 bases lay in between. The CDR3 is 15 amino acids. The CDR3 DNA reads TGTGCCAGCAGCTTGGGCGTAGGGCCCCGCTACGAGCAGTACTTC. This gives the protein CASSLGVGPRYEQYF.

The CDR3 DNA is TGTGCCTGGAGGGGGTGGGGGACCTACGAGCAGTACTTC. Protein sequence: CAWRGWGTYEQYF. The chain employs TRBV30 and TRBJ2-7; D may be TRBD1 or TRBD2 (5 bases each). CDR3 length: 13 amino acids. In germline, CDR1 is GTSNPN, CDR2 SVGIG (reference sequence). Trimming removed 3 bases at V and 2 bases at J, with 11 bases between.

V gene TRBV29-1 combines with J gene TRBJ2-4; D not certain. Trimming pared 7 bases from V and 1 base from J, leaving 8 bases between. The germline gives CDR1 SQVTM, CDR2 ANQGSEA. CDR3 size: 12 residues. This CDR3 is CSGVGAKNIQYF. CDR3 in DNA: TGCAGCGGAGTCGGGGCCAAAAACATTCAGTACTTC. Full variable domain (missing parts from reference TRBV29-1 and TRBJ2-4): SAVISQKPSRDICQRGTSLTIQCQVDSQVTMMFWYRQQPGQSLTLIATANQGSEATYESGFVIDKFPISRPNLTFSTLTVSNMSPEDSSIYLCSGVGAKNIQYFGAGTRLSVL.

In this sample, this clonotype turned up a few times. This chain links TRBV6-5 with TRBJ2-3; 10 bases align to TRBD2. With 2 bases clipped from V and 5 bases from J, the junction kept 10 bases outside the gene matches. The CDR3 is 17 amino acids. CDR1 MNHEY and CDR2 SVGAGI come from the germline V gene. CDR3 sequence reads: CASSYSGLAGVGDTQYF. CDR3 DNA: TGTGCCAGCAGTTACAGCGGGCTAGCGGGAGTTGGAGATACGCAGTATTTT.

CDR3 region: CASSTTSGTGGYEQYF. CDR3 coding DNA: TGTGCCAGCTCAACAACTTCCGGGACAGGGGGCTACGAGCAGTACTTC. The rearrangement uses TRBV18 and TRBJ2-7; 11 nucleotides align to TRBD1. Germline-derived CDR1 and CDR2 are KGHSH and LQKENI. J lost 3 bases, V lost 5 bases, and 9 bases had no gene match. This CDR3 contains 16 residues.

The chain couples TRBV4-2 to TRBJ2-1; D remains ambiguous. Germline V gene data show CDR1 as LGHNA and CDR2 as YNFKEQ. Deletions cut 1 base from V and 5 bases from J, with 15 bases between. The CDR3 extends over 16 amino acids. As DNA, the CDR3 is TGTGCCAGCAGCCAAGGGATTAAATCGAGAGACAATGAGCAGTTCTTC. Protein product: CASSQGIKSRDNEQFF.

This clonotype was observed many times. The chain links TRBV20-1 to TRBJ1-1; the D gene is possibly TRBD1 (6 bases). The V gene's germline CDR1 is DFQATT and CDR2 SNEGSKA (reference sequence). The CDR3 spans 11 residues. This chain's CDR3 is CKGGSLIEAFF. In nucleotides, the CDR3 is TGCAAAGGGGGAAGCCTGATTGAAGCTTTCTTT.

This clonotype was seen more than once but under ten times. The chain uses TRBV4-3 and TRBJ2-1; D is possibly TRBD1 (7 bases). This CDR3 has 14 residues. V lost 1 base and J 8 bases, leaving 12 bases between the germline ends. The germline CDR1 and CDR2 sequences are LGHNA and YSLEER. In DNA, the CDR3 is TGCGCCAGCAGCCAAGGAGGCAGGGGGGATGAGCAGTTCTTC. This gives the protein CASSQGGRGDEQFF.

This clonotype was seen many times. This rearrangement joins TRBV20-1 to TRBJ1-1; D not resolved. The CDR3 consists of 15 residues. V was pared by 3 bases and J by 4 bases, with 18 bases between. Germline V gene data show CDR1 as DFQATT and CDR2 as SNEGSKA (reference sequence). CDR3 DNA: TGCAGTGCTAGGGGTTTCCGAGGTGGGAGCACTGAAGCTTTCTTT. As protein: CSARGFRGGSTEAFF.

The chain carries TRBV20-1 and TRBJ1-2; D perhaps matches TRBD1 (5 bases). Deletions cut 1 base from V and 6 bases from J, with 9 bases between. CDR3 length: 12 amino acids. Germline assignment: CDR1 DFQATT and CDR2 SNEGSKA (reference sequence). CDR3 sequence (DNA): TGCAGTGCTAGAGGGTTCAGGGATGGCTACACCTTC. Translation: CSARGFRDGYTF.